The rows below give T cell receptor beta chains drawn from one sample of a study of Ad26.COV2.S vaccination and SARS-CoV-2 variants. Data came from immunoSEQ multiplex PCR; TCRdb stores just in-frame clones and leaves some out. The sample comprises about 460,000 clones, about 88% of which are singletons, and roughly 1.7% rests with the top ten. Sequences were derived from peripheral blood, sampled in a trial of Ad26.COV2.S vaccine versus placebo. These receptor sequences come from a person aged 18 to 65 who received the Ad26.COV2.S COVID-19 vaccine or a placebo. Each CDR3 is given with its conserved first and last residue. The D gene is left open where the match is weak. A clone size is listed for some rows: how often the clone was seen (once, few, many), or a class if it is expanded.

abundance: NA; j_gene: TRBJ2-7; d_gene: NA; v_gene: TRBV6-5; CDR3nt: TGTGCCAGCAGGGGGGGACAGTTCGCCTCCTACGAGCAGTACTTC; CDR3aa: CASRGGQFASYEQYF
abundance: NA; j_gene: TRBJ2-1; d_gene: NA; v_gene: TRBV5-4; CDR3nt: TGTGCCAGCAGCTTGGCCCTCCCAGGGGCTGAGCAGTTCTTC; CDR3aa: CASSLALPGAEQFF
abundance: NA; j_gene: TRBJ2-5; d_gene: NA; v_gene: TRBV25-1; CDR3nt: TGTGCCAGCAGTTGGGGCGCGTGGGAGGAGACCCAGTACTTC; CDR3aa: CASSWGAWEETQYF
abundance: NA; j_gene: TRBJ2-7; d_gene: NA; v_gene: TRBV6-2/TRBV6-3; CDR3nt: TGTGCCAGCAGTAGGCGGAACTACGAGCAGTACTTC; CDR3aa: CASSRRNYEQYF
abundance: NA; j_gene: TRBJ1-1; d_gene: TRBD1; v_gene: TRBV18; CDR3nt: TGTGCCAGCTCACCCCCGGAGACAGGGGGCAGGACTGAAGCTTTCTTT; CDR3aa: CASSPPETGGRTEAFF
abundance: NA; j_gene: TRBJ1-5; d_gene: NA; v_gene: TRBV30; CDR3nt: TGTGCCTGGAGTGAAAACAGTAGAATTCATCCCCAGCATTTT; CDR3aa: CAWSENSRIHPQHF
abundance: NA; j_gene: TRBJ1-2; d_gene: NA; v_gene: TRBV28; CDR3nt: TGTGCCAGCCGTACGCAGGGTCGACGTAATGGCTACACCTTC; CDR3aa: CASRTQGRRNGYTF
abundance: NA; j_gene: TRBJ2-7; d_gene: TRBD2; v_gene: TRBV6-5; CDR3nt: TGTGCCAGCAGAACAAGGACTAGCGGGAGGAACGAGCAGTACTTC; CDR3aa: CASRTRTSGRNEQYF
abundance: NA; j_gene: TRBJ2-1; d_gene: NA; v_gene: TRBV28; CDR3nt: TGTGCCAGCAGTTTAATGGGCAGCTCCTACAATGAGCAGTTCTTC; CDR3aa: CASSLMGSSYNEQFF
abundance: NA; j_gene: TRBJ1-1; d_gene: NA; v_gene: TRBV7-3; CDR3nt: TGTGCCAGCAGCCTTGTCCAGGGCACTGAAGCTTTCTTT; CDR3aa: CASSLVQGTEAFF
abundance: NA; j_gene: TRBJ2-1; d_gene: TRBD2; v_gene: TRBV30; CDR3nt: TGTGCCTGGAGTGGACTAGCGGGACCCAATGAGCAGTTCTTC; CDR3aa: CAWSGLAGPNEQFF
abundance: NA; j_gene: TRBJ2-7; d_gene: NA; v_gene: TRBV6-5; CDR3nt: TGTGCCAGCAGACACGCGAACTACGAGCAGTACTTC; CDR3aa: CASRHANYEQYF
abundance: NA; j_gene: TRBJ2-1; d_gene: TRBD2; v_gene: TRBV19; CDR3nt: TGTGCCAGTAGTCCAATCACTAGCGGGAGACCAAATGAGCAGTTCTTC; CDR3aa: CASSPITSGRPNEQFF
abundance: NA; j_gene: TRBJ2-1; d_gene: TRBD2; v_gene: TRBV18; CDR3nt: TGTGCCAGCTCACAACTAGCGGGGTACGACAATGAGCAGTTCTTC; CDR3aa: CASSQLAGYDNEQFF
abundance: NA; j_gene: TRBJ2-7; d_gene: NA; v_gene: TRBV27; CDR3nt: TGTGCCGTCGGGGAGGGGGGCAGGGGCTCCGAGCAGTACTTC; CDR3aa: CAVGEGGRGSEQYF
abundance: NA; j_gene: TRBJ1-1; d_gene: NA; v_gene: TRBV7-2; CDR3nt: TGTGCCAGCTTTGGGGTCCTGAACACTGAAGCTTTCTTT; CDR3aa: CASFGVLNTEAFF
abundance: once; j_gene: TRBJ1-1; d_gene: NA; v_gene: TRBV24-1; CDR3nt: TGTGCCACCGCAAGAGGGATGGGCACTGAAGCTTTCTTT; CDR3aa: CATARGMGTEAFF
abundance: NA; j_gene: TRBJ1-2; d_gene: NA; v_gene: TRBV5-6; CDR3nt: TGTGCCAGCAGCCCACGGTCGATATATGGCTACACCTTC; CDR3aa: CASSPRSIYGYTF
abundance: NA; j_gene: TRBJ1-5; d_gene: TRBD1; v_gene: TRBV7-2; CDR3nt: TGTGCCAGCAGCTCCGACAGGGGGCATAATCAGCCCCAGCATTTT; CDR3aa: CASSSDRGHNQPQHF
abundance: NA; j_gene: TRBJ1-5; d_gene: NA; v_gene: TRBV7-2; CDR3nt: TGTGCCAGCAGCTTACGCCGGACGGGCCGTACCAATCCCCAGCATTTT; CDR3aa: CASSLRRTGRTNPQHF
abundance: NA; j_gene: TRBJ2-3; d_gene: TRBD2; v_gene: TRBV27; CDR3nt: TGTGCCAGCCCGTGGACTAGCGGGGGCCCGAGGGGTACGCAGTATTTT; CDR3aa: CASPWTSGGPRGTQYF
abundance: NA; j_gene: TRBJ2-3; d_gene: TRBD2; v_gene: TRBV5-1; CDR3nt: TGCGCCAGCAGCCAAAGACTAGCGGGGGGGCGAGGCACAGATACGCAGTATTTT; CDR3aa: CASSQRLAGGRGTDTQYF
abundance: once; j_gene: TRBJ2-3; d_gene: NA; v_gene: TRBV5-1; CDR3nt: TGCGCCAGCAGCTTGGTTTCTGCAGATACGCAGTATTTT; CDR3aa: CASSLVSADTQYF
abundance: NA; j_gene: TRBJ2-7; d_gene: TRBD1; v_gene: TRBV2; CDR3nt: TGTGCCAGCACCAGGACAGGGGGCTCCTACGAGCAGTACTTC; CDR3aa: CASTRTGGSYEQYF
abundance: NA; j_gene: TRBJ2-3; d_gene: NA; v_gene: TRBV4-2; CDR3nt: TGTGCCAGCAGCCAAGCGGAAAACGGGGGCGCAGATACGCAGTATTTT; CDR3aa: CASSQAENGGADTQYF
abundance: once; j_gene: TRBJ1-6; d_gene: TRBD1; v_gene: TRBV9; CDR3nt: TGTGCCAGCAGCGTAGTACAGGGGTATATTGGTTCACCCCTCCACTTT; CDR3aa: CASSVVQGYIGSPLHF
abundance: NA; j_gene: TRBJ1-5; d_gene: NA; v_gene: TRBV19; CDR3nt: TGTGCCAGTAGTGCGGATCTCGGGTGGCAGCCCCAGCATTTT; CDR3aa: CASSADLGWQPQHF
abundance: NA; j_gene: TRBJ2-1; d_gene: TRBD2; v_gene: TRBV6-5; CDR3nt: TGTGCCAGCAGAACGGGACTAGCGGGCTTCAATGAGCAGTTCTTC; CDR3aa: CASRTGLAGFNEQFF
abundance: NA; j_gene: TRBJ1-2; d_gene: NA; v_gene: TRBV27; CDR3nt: TGTGCCAGCAGTTCTGCAGGGATCGATGATGGCTACACCTTC; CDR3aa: CASSSAGIDDGYTF
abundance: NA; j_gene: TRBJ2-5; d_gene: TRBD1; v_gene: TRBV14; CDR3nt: TGTGCCAGCAGCCAACCCGGACAGGGCCAAGAGACCCAGTACTTC; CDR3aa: CASSQPGQGQETQYF
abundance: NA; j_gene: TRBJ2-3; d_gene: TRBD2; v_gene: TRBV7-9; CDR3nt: TGTGCCAGCACCCCGTCGGCTAGCGGGACTAGCACAGATACGCAGTATTTT; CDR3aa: CASTPSASGTSTDTQYF
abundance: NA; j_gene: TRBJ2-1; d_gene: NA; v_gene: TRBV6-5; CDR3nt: TGTGCCAGCAGCTCGGGCCATGAGCAGTTCTTC; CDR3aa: CASSSGHEQFF
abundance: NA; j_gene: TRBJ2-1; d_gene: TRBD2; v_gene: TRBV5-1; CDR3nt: TGCGCCAGCAGCTTGGCGGGAGGCAATGAGCAGTTCTTC; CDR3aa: CASSLAGGNEQFF
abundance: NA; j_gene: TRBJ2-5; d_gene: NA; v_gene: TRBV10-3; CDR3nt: TGTGCCACGGGGGTCGGGGTCCAAGAGACCCAGTACTTC; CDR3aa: CATGVGVQETQYF
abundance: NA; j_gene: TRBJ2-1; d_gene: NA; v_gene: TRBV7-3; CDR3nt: TGTGCCAGCAGCGACGAAGGCGATAGCCCGACGGGGCAGTTCTTC; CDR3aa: CASSDEGDSPTGQFF
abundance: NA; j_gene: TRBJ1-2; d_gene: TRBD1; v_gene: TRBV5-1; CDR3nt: TGCGCCAGCAGCTGGAGGGGACAGGGGGCTGATGGCTACACCTTC; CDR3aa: CASSWRGQGADGYTF
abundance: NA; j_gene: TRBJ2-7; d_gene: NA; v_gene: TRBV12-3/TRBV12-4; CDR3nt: TGTGCCAGCAGTTTGAAGGGCTCCTACGAGCAGTACTTC; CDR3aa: CASSLKGSYEQYF
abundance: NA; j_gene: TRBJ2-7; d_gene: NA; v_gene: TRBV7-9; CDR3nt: TGTGCCAGCAGCCCCCGGGACGGAAGCTACGAGCAGTACTTC; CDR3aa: CASSPRDGSYEQYF
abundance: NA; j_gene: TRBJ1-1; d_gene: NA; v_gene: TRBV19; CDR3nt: TGTGCCAGTAGTGAAGACCGTTCTGCGAACACTGAAGCTTTCTTT; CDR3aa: CASSEDRSANTEAFF
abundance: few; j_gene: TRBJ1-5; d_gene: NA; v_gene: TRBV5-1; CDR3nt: TGCGCCAGCAGCTTGGACGACAGAGAGTCGCCCCAGCATTTT; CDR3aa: CASSLDDRESPQHF
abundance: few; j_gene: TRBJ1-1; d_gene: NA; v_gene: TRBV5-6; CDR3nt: TGTGCCAGCAGCTTGGGGCTGACAGCGAACACTGAAGCTTTCTTT; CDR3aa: CASSLGLTANTEAFF
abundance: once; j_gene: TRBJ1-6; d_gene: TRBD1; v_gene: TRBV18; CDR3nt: TGTGCCAGCTCACCGACAGGGGACGGGTATTCACCCCTCCACTTT; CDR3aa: CASSPTGDGYSPLHF
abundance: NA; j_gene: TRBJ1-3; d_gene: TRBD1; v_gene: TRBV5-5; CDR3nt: TGTGCCAGCAGCTTAACGACAGGGTCTGGAAACACCATATATTTT; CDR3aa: CASSLTTGSGNTIYF
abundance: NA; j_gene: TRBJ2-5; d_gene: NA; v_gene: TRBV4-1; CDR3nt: TGCGCCAGCAGCCGGGGGTTTGCCTCTCAAGAGACCCAGTACTTC; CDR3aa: CASSRGFASQETQYF
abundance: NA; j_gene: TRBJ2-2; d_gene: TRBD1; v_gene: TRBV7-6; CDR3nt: TGTGCCAGCAGCTTAGCAGGGCAGGGGGCCTACACCGAAAACACCGGGGAGCTGTTTTTT; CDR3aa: CASSLAGQGAYTENTGELFF
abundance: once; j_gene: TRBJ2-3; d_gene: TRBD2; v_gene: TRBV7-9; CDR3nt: TGTGCCAGCAGCTTAGCTAGCGGGAGTTTGACAGATACGCAGTATTTT; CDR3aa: CASSLASGSLTDTQYF
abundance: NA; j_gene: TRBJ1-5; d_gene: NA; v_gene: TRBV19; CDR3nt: TGTGCCAGTTGGGCCAGGGCCAATCAGCCCCAGCATTTT; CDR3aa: CASWARANQPQHF
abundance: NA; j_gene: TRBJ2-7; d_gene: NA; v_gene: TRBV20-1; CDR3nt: TGCAGTGCTAGCAGGGCGTCCGAGCAGTACTTC; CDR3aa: CSASRASEQYF
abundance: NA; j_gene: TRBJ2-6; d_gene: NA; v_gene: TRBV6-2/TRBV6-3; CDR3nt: TGTGCCAGCAGTTACTCAGGGAGAACCGGGGCCAACGTCCTGACTTTC; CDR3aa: CASSYSGRTGANVLTF
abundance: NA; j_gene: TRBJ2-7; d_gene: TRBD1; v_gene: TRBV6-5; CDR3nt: TGTGCCAGACACCGACAGGGGTCGAGCTCCTACGAGCAGTACTTC; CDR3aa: CARHRQGSSSYEQYF
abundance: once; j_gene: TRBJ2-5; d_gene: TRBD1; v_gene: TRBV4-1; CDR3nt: TGCGCCAGCAGCCACGGGGACAGGGATCAAGAGACCCAGTACTTC; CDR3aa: CASSHGDRDQETQYF
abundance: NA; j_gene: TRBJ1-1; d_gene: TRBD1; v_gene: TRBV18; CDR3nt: TGTGCCAGCTCACCCCGACAGGGGGGGCCTTTGAACACTGAAGCTTTCTTT; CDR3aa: CASSPRQGGPLNTEAFF
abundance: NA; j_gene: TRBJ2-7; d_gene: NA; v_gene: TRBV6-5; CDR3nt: TGTGCCAGCAGTTATGGTCCAGTCGGCGAGCAGTACTTC; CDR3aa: CASSYGPVGEQYF
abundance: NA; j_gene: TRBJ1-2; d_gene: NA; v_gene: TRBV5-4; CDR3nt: TGTGCCAGCAGCTCTACAGGGTCTCGGGCCTATGGCTACACCTTC; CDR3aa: CASSSTGSRAYGYTF
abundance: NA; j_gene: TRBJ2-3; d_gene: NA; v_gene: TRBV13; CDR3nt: TGTGCCAGCAGCCTCCGGGACACTACAGATACGCAGTATTTT; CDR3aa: CASSLRDTTDTQYF
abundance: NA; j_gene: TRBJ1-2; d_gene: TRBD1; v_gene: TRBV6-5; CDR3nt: TGTGCCAGCAGTTACTCGGGACAGCCAAACTATGGCTACACCTTC; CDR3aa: CASSYSGQPNYGYTF
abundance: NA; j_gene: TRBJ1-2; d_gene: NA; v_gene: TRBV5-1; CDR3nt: TGCGCCAGCAGCTTGCCCCCCACAGGCTACACCTTC; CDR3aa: CASSLPPTGYTF
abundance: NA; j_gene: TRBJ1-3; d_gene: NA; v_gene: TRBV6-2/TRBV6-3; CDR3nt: TGTGCCAGCAGTTCGGCCGGCGGTGGCGGAAACACCATATATTTT; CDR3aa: CASSSAGGGGNTIYF